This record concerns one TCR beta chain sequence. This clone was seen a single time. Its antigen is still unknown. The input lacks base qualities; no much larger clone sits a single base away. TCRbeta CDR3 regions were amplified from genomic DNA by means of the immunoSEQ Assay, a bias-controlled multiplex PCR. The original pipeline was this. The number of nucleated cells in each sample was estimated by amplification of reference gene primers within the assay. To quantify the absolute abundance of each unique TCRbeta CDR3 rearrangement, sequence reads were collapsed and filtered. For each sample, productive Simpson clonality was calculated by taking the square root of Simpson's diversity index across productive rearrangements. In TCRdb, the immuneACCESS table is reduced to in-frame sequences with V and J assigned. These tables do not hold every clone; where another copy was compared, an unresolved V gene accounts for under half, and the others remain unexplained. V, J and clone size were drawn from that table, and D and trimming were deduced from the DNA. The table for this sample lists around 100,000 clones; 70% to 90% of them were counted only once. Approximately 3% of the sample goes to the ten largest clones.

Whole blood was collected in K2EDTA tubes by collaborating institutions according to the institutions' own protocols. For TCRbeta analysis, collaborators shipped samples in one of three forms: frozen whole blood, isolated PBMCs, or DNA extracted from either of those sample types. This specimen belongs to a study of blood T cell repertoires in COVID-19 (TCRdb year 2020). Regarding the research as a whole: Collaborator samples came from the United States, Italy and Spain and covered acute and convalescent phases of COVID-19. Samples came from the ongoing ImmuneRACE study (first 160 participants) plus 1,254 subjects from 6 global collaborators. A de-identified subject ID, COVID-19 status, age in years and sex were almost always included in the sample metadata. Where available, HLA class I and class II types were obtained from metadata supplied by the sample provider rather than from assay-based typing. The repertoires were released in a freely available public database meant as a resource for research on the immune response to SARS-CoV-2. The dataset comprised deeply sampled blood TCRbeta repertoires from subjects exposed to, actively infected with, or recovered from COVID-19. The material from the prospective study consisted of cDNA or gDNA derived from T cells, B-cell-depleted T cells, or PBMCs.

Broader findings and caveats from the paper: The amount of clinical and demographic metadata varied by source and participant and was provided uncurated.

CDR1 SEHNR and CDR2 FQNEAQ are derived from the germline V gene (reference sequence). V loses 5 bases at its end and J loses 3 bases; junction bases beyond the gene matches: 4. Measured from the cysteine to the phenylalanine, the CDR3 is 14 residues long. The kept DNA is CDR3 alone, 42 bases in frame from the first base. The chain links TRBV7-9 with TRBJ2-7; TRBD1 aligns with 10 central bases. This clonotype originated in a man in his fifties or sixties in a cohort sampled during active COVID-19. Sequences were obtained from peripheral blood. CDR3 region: CASSPRDRGYEQYF. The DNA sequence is TGTGCCAGCAGCCCCCGGGACAGGGGCTACGAGCAGTACTTC. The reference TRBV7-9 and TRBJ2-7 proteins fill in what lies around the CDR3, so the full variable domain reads DTGVSQNPRHKITKRGQNVTFRCDPISEHNRLYWYRQTLGQGPEFLTYFQNEAQLEKSRLLSDRFSAERPKGSFSTLEIQRTEQGDSAMYLCASSPRDRGYEQYFGPGTRLTVT.